The source of this T cell receptor beta chain is a study of cytomegalovirus exposure and HLA in healthy donors. General observations from the study: TCR beta V- and J-gene trimming was later associated with a missense DCLRE1C variant. It was in a later analysis that TCR association rates were seen to vary by HLA locus, highest for DRB1 and lowest for HLA-C. What TCR beta sequences reportedly achieved was accurate prediction of HLA-A and HLA-B alleles in most subjects.

The CDR3 consists of 14 residues. Trimming at V came to 2 bases and at J to 4 bases, leaving 2 bases not matched to a gene. CDR1 is SGHDT, CDR2 YYEEEE, per germline. PCR primers comprised 60 Vbeta and 13 Jbeta primers. Clones were sequenced by immunoSEQ multiplex PCR, and TCRdb holds only the in-frame ones, with some missing. The sample records over 130,000 clones, around 80% being singletons. A remark on this clone: Antigen specificity is unknown. This is likely a read error, given that the CDR3 carries no conserved phenylalanine or tryptophan at its end.

The rearrangement links TRBV5-6 to TRBJ1-4; TRBD1 matches 7 bases. This clonotype originated in a female donor in good health and CMV-seronegative. The sequenced sample was PBMCs. The DNA for the CDR3 is TGTGCCAGCAGCTTACAGGGGTTTAATGAAAAACTGTTTGTT. Its translation: CASSLQGFNEKLFV.